This T cell receptor (beta chain) is drawn from a study of esophageal squamous cell carcinoma tumors (dated by TCRdb to about 2021). Broadly, across the study: Principal component analysis with K-means clustering of immunohistochemical values for T-cell and checkpoint markers was used to divide patients into immuno relation high and low groups. TCR sequencing was performed on 10 or so patients, consisting of five randomly selected high immuno relation cases and five background-matched low immuno relation cases. The study aimed to assess TCR repertoire diversity and shared TCR repertoires of T cells within the tumor environment of esophageal squamous cell carcinoma. In Japan, approximately 52 patients with esophageal squamous cell carcinoma who were treated surgically made up the wider cohort, which included around 21 high and around 30 low immuno relation cases. The roughly 9 cases yielded roughly 1.7 million total TCRalpha reads and 1 million to 1.3 million total TCRbeta reads, of which about 32,000 and 35,000, respectively, were unique. General conclusions and limits of the study: Because TCRalpha and TCRbeta chains were sequenced separately, chain pairing and the antigens recognized remained unknown. TCR repertoire analysis included only a few cases, and CDR3 clonotype-level investigation was not performed. Because TCRalphabeta repertoire variation was large, shared V|J recombination candidates may have been selected by chance. The high immuno relation group had higher significant repertoire counts, although the two groups did not differ in total TCR repertoire counts. About 30% of the 10 cases showed a single dominant TCRalpha VJ recombination with apparently reduced TCRalpha diversity.

Enrollment excluded patients who had received neoadjuvant chemotherapy or who had no clinical information. The TCR-sequenced cases shown were male, and subtotal esophagectomy with 2- or 3-field lymphadenectomy was performed in the TCR-sequenced cases shown. RNA was extracted from bulk tumor tissue sections with a Qiagen AllPrep kit, without T-cell sorting. Small sections of surgically resected tumor tissue were stored in RNAlater reagent at -80°C until RNA extraction. To prepare the library, 5' RACE was applied. The PCR step used KAPA HiFi along with constant-region primers for TCRalpha or TCRbeta and a P20EA primer, and a nested second PCR with CA2 or CB2 followed. Amplification of TCR genes was performed by unbiased adaptor ligation RT-PCR, in which reverse transcription was carried out with Superscript III and a polyT18-containing BSL-18E primer. Following second-strand synthesis and blunting, the P10EA/P20EA adaptor was ligated to the 5' end of the cDNA, and NotI digestion was then performed. The first and second PCRs ran around 21 cycles of 98°C for 20 s, 65°C for 30 s and 72°C for 1 min. Amplicons were indexed with the Nextera XT Index kit v2 Set A, pooled in equimolar amounts and quantified on a Qubit 2.0 Fluorometer. Sequencing was carried out on the Illumina MiSeq platform with 2x300 bp paired-end reads. The authors' pipeline ran thus. V and J genes were assigned to reads on the basis of highest identity to IMGT reference sequences using Repertoire Genesis software ver.1.0. CDR3 was defined as the region from Cys104 to Phe118 plus Gly119 and was translated, and unique sequence reads were defined as those with distinct V, J and CDR3 amino acids. A shared V|J combination was chosen only when it reached significance in both a Fisher's exact test in edgeR and a Mann Whitney U test. After singletons were removed and 500 repertoire combinations were bootstrapped, the repertoire dissimilarity index was calculated with the R rdi package. TCRdb's own reprocessing of the public reads used fastp at Q25 and MiXCR and kept productive beta chains. Here each entry gathers all rows of one CDR3 protein and keeps the most common genes and DNA. TCRdb assigned the V and J calls; the authors' analysis was not used. For this sample there are some 1,200 distinct CDR3 sequences; 13% appear just once. In total, the top ten clones hold roughly 31% of the sample.

This clonotype is large (0.1 to 1%) in its sample. Its specific antigen is unknown. Per-nucleotide qualities are absent, and no much larger clonotype sits a single base away. The sample was tumor tissue. The receptor was derived from a man aged 50-85 years with esophageal squamous cell carcinoma.

CDR3 region: CASRITGGGETQYF. The DNA is TGTGCCAGCAGGATCACAGGGGGCGGCGAGACCCAGTACTTC. The chain is assembled from TRBV25-1 and TRBJ2-5, with 9 bases in between that match TRBD1. Taken from the germline V gene, the CDR1 and CDR2 loops are MGHDK and SYGVNS. The CDR3 starts with the cysteine, ends with the phenylalanine, and has 14 residues. Only the CDR3 part of the read is kept: 42 bases, read in frame from the first base. Germline trimming amounts to 6 bases on V and 5 bases on J, with 7 as the count of junction bases outside the gene matches.